These 3 T cell receptor beta chains were all obtained from the same sample, sequenced in a study of blood T cell repertoires in COVID-19. Produced via immunoSEQ multiplex PCR; TCRdb's table is partial and in-frame only. The data hold some 130,000 clones, with almost 70% observed a single time. Sequencing was done on a sample of peripheral blood. The source of these receptors is a woman in her seventies with acute or convalescent COVID-19.

The chain's CDR3 is CAISELAGVNTEAFF. The CDR3 coding sequence is TGTGCCATCAGTGAGTTAGCAGGGGTGAACACTGAAGCTTTCTTT. The chain links TRBV10-3 to TRBJ1-1; a weak D match, TRBD1 (6 bases). The CDR3 has 15 residues. Germline V gene lookup returns CDR1 ENHRY and CDR2 SYGVKD. V lost 1 base to trimming and J lost 0 bases, with 9 bases between them.

The chain couples TRBV7-7 to TRBJ2-2; no clear D. Germline V gene data show CDR1 as SSHAT and CDR2 as FNYEAQ (reference sequence). This CDR3 spans 13 amino acids. The V end was cut by 3 bases, the J end by 3 bases, with 5 bases between. CDR3 in amino acids: CASSFLDTGELFF. The CDR3, as DNA: TGTGCCAGCAGCTTTCTAGACACCGGGGAGCTGTTTTTT.

This clone was observed a handful of times. The chain combines TRBV27 with TRBJ2-7; D ambiguous. V was shortened by 1 base and J by 0 bases, with 13 bases between the two germline ends. The V gene's germline CDR1 is MNHEY and CDR2 SMNVEV (reference sequence). CDR3 size: 16 residues. Here the CDR3 DNA reads TGTGCCAGCAGTTTATTTGGCGGATCGAGCTCCTACGAGCAGTACTTC. Protein sequence: CASSLFGGSSSYEQYF.